The 32 T cell receptor beta chains listed next were all sequenced from one sample in a study of T cell responses to AZD1222 COVID-19 vaccine. Only in-frame clones appear in the TCRdb table, and some are missing; sequencing was by immunoSEQ multiplex PCR. The table includes some 90,000 clones, 70% to 90% detected once. Sequencing was performed on peripheral blood, taken on day 0 of AZD1222 vaccination. The source is an adult in good health.

V and J are TRBV18 and TRBJ2-7, with TRBD1 matching 7 bases. Germline V gene sequence: CDR1 KGHSH, CDR2 LQKENI. The CDR3 length is 13 residues. The V segment lost 6 bases and the J segment 5 bases; nucleotides outside the gene matches: 7. The CDR3 loop reads CASSPDRAHEQYF. As DNA, the CDR3 is TGTGCCAGCTCTCCTGACAGGGCACACGAGCAGTACTTC.

The V call is TRBV6-6, the J call TRBJ1-2; unclear D gene. Germline V gene data show CDR1 as MNHNY and CDR2 as SVGAGI (reference sequence). The CDR3 runs 11 residues. V was cut by 7 bases and J by 4 bases, with 7 bases left in between. The CDR3, as DNA: TGTGCCAGCAAGGGTAGCTATGGCTACACCTTC. Its protein product is CASKGSYGYTF.

V is TRBV6-1 and J is TRBJ2-5; the match to TRBD2 covers 15 bases. V dropped 4 bases and J dropped 5; count of bases not matched to a gene: 8. Germline assignment: CDR1 MNHNS and CDR2 SASEGT. The CDR3 contains 17 residues. The CDR3 sequence: CASSATSGTSGRETQYF. As DNA, the CDR3 is TGTGCCAGCAGTGCAACTTCCGGGACTAGCGGGAGGGAGACCCAGTACTTC.

This chain connects TRBV5-1 to TRBJ2-7, with D perhaps TRBD2 (5 bases). The V end was cut by 1 base, the J end by 2 bases, with 13 bases between. The germline CDR1 and CDR2 sequences are SGHRS and YFSETQ. The CDR3 has 15 amino acids. CDR3: CASSLLFGETYEQYF. The CDR3 nucleotides read TGCGCCAGCAGCTTGTTGTTCGGGGAGACCTACGAGCAGTACTTC.

The genes are TRBV6-1 and TRBJ1-3; 7 nucleotides align to TRBD1. CDR3 length: 15 residues. Trimming at V came to 2 bases and at J to 2 bases, leaving 3 bases not matched to a gene. CDR1 is MNHNS and CDR2 is SASEGT in the germline V gene. CDR3 nucleotide sequence: TGTGCCAGCAGTGAATACAGGGGTACTGGAAACACCATATATTTT. This encodes CASSEYRGTGNTIYF.

This chain links TRBV2 with TRBJ1-1; 8 positions match TRBD1. The germline gives CDR1 SNHLY, CDR2 FYNNEI. CDR3 size: 13 residues. With 4 bases clipped from V and 5 bases from J, the junction kept 3 bases outside the gene matches. CDR3 region: CASSGQGNTEAFF. In nucleotides, the CDR3 is TGTGCCAGCAGTGGACAGGGGAATACTGAAGCTTTCTTT. Based on the CDR3 plus reference TRBV2 and TRBJ1-1, the full variable domain is EPEVTQTPSHQVTQMGQEVILRCVPISNHLYFYWYRQILGQKVEFLVSFYNNEISEKSEIFDDQFSVERPDGSNFTLKIRSTKLEDSAMYFCASSGQGNTEAFFGQGTRLTVV.

This clone was seen once. V and J are TRBV10-3 and TRBJ1-3; D is undetermined. Trimming cost V 3 bases and J 8 bases, with 20 bases left between them. In germline, CDR1 is ENHRY, CDR2 SYGVKD. The CDR3 length is 16 residues. The CDR3 DNA reads as TGTGCCATCAGTGAACCGGGCCTTAAAGGAGGTCACACCATATATTTT. This gives the protein CAISEPGLKGGHTIYF.

V usage is TRBV27 and J usage is TRBJ2-7, with D maybe TRBD1 (6 bases). The CDR3 totals 15 residues. Between the trimmed V and J ends, which lost 6 bases and 7 bases, there was a span of 22 bases. The germline gives CDR1 MNHEY, CDR2 SMNVEV (reference sequence). CDR3 DNA sequence: TGTGCCAGCAGGCCGGACAGCCTCATCCTAGGTGAGCAGTACTTC. This sequence encodes CASRPDSLILGEQYF.

This rearrangement joins TRBV29-1 to TRBJ1-5; no reliable D call. V was shortened by 3 bases and J by 0 bases, with 9 bases between the two germline ends. The CDR3 loop spans 14 amino acids. CDR1 and CDR2 (germline): SQVTM, ANQGSEA. This CDR3 is CSVEKVYSNQPQHF. The DNA for the CDR3 is TGCAGCGTTGAGAAGGTGTATAGCAATCAGCCCCAGCATTTT.

A few counts support this clone. CDR3 amino acids: CASSRQAQGATGYTF. DNA for the CDR3: TGTGCCAGCAGCCGTCAGGCGCAGGGGGCGACTGGCTACACCTTC. The rearrangement links TRBV7-9 to TRBJ1-2; 8 positions match TRBD1. The CDR3 covers 15 residues. CDR1 and CDR2 (germline): SEHNR, FQNEAQ (reference sequence). V shed 5 bases, J shed 7 bases, and the junction held 12 bases outside the gene matches.

The chain couples TRBV7-8 to TRBJ1-2; a weak D match, TRBD1 (5 bases). CDR1 is SGHVS and CDR2 is FQNEAQ in the germline V gene. Between the trimmed V and J ends, which lost 2 bases and 8 bases, there was a span of 21 bases. This CDR3 has 16 amino acids. The CDR3 loop is CASSLIGSGGKKGYTF. DNA for the CDR3: TGTGCCAGCAGCTTAATAGGTTCTGGGGGGAAGAAGGGCTACACCTTC.

This chain connects TRBV21-1 to TRBJ1-2; TRBD1 is taken as the D call from the table, unchecked against the DNA. TRBV21-1 is a known pseudogene. The CDR3 extends over 16 amino acids. CDR3 loop: CASSKSRGPSNYGYTF. The CDR3 region has the DNA TGTGCCAGCAGCAAATCCAGGGGACCCTCTAACTATGGCTACACCTTC.

CDR3 sequence reads: CASSPLGLAGGSSYNEQFF. Written as DNA, the CDR3 is TGTGCCAGCTCACCCTTGGGACTAGCGGGAGGGAGCTCCTACAATGAGCAGTTCTTC. This chain links TRBV18 with TRBJ2-1; 16 positions match TRBD2. The CDR3 is made up of 19 amino acids. Germline loops: CDR1 KGHSH, CDR2 LQKENI. The V and J ends lost 3 bases and 0 bases, in that order; junction bases with no gene match: 5.

This chain connects TRBV2 to TRBJ2-1, with TRBD2 matching over 11 bases. The CDR3 runs 16 residues. CDR1 is SNHLY and CDR2 is FYNNEI in the germline V gene. The V and J ends lost 7 bases and 7 bases, in that order; junction bases with no gene match: 12. This chain's CDR3 is CASTPRVAGGLNEQFF. The CDR3 bases are TGTGCCAGCACCCCTCGGGTAGCGGGAGGGCTTAATGAGCAGTTCTTC.

This chain joins TRBV21-1 and TRBJ2-1; the table names TRBD2, a call not compared with the DNA. TRBV21-1 is deemed a pseudogene. The CDR3 runs to 15 residues. The DNA for the CDR3 is TGTGCCAGCAGCATGAACGGCGGGTCCTACAATGAGCAGTTCTTC. Protein: CASSMNGGSYNEQFF.

As DNA, the CDR3 is TGTGCCAGCAGTTATGCCGACAGGGGGAACTATGGCTACACCTTC. It specifies CASSYADRGNYGYTF. V gene TRBV6-6 combines with J gene TRBJ1-2, with 9 positions matching TRBD1. This CDR3 spans 15 amino acids. Germline CDR1 reads MNHNY; CDR2 reads SVGAGI (reference sequence). The V and J ends lost 3 bases and 2 bases, in that order; junction bases with no gene match: 4.

The CDR3 spells CASRTSGSHEQFF. The CDR3 coding sequence is TGCGCCAGCAGGACTAGCGGGAGCCATGAGCAGTTCTTC. The chain carries TRBV5-1 and TRBJ2-1; 12 bases line up with TRBD2. The CDR3 covers 13 residues. V lost 5 bases, J lost 8 bases, and 2 bases stayed unmatched. CDR1 is SGHRS, CDR2 YFSETQ, per germline.

This chain uses TRBV11-3 with TRBJ2-1; no firm D call. The CDR3 covers 12 residues. The V gene's germline CDR1 is SGHNT and CDR2 YENEEA. Deletions cut 5 bases from V and 13 bases from J, with 15 bases between. The CDR3 region has the DNA TGTGCCAGCAGCCGAATCAGCTCCCAACAGTTCTTC. It yields the protein CASSRISSQQFF.

This chain joins TRBV14 and TRBJ1-1; D unclear. Trimming cost V 4 bases and J 1 base, with 7 bases left between them. The germline V gene encodes CDR1 SGHDN and CDR2 FVKESK. CDR3 length: 13 residues. The CDR3 sequence: CASSLTRNTEAFF. The CDR3 DNA follows: TGTGCCAGCAGCCTGACACGGAACACTGAAGCTTTCTTT.

The chain employs TRBV24-1 and TRBJ2-3; 9 bases align to TRBD1. Germline values: CDR1 KGHDR, CDR2 SFDVKD. The CDR3 sequence is 15 residues long. Trimming took 3 bases from V and 11 from J; bases not matched to a gene: 11. This CDR3 is CATSDKDRGGRKQYF. CDR3 DNA: TGTGCCACCAGTGATAAAGACAGGGGGGGTCGAAAGCAGTATTTT.

This rearrangement joins TRBV7-2 to TRBJ2-7; TRBD1 aligns across 11 bases. The CDR3 covers 15 residues. The V and J ends lost 1 base and 5 bases, in that order; junction bases with no gene match: 4. In germline, CDR1 is SGHTA, CDR2 FQGNSA. Here the CDR3 reads CASSLVGTGGHEQYF. CDR3 bases: TGTGCCAGCAGCTTAGTCGGGACAGGGGGTCACGAGCAGTACTTC.

This chain uses TRBV24-1 with TRBJ1-1, with D possibly matching TRBD1 (5 bases). V dropped 0 bases and J dropped 11 bases, with 9 bases sitting between them. The germline V gene encodes CDR1 KGHDR and CDR2 SFDVKD. CDR3 size: 12 residues. Here the CDR3 reads CATSDLAGRAFF. The CDR3 region has the DNA TGTGCCACCAGTGATTTGGCAGGGAGGGCTTTCTTT.

This clone was detected only a few times. V and J are TRBV7-9 and TRBJ2-7, with TRBD1 matching 8 bases. The CDR3 loop spans 13 amino acids. Germline loops: CDR1 SEHNR, CDR2 FQNEAQ (reference sequence). V lost 5 bases, J lost 3 bases, and 3 bases stayed unmatched. The CDR3 loop reads CASSPTGDYEQYF. Written as DNA, the CDR3 is TGTGCCAGCAGCCCGACAGGGGACTACGAGCAGTACTTC.

The gene calls are TRBV7-9 and TRBJ1-3; no clear D gene. Germline V gene sequence: CDR1 SEHNR, CDR2 FQNEAQ (reference sequence). Trimming left V 5 bases short and J 4 bases short, with 9 bases between. The CDR3 has 13 amino acids. The CDR3 region has the DNA TGTGCCAGCAGCGCGGTTGGAGGAAACACCATATATTTT. Residues: CASSAVGGNTIYF.

The chain couples TRBV7-3 to TRBJ1-5; D remains unclear. The CDR3 has 13 residues. Germline V lookup: CDR1 SGHTA, CDR2 FQGTGA. The ends were cut back, 1 base at V and 5 bases at J, with 6 bases in the middle. The CDR3 loop reads CASSLSFDQPQHF. In DNA, the CDR3 is TGTGCCAGCAGCTTAAGCTTTGATCAGCCCCAGCATTTT.

This chain connects TRBV7-9 to TRBJ2-7, with 7 bases lining up with TRBD1. Unmatched junction bases numbered 13, after V lost 2 bases and J lost 3 bases. Germline V CDR1 and CDR2: SEHNR, FQNEAQ (reference sequence). The CDR3 runs 17 residues. CDR3 coding DNA: TGTGCCAGCAGCTTACCCCGGACAGGACTCTGGAACTACGAGCAGTACTTC. Its protein product is CASSLPRTGLWNYEQYF.

The V call is TRBV2, the J call TRBJ2-1; TRBD2 agrees at 16 bases. The CDR3 is 16 residues long. Trimming at V came to 1 base and at J to 10 bases, leaving 4 bases not matched to a gene. The germline CDR1 and CDR2 sequences are SNHLY and FYNNEI. The CDR3 bases are TGTGCCAGCAGTGAAGGGGGACTAGCGGGAGGGAACGAGCAGTTCTTC. Its translation: CASSEGGLAGGNEQFF.

The chain employs TRBV19 and TRBJ1-4, with D possibly matching TRBD1 (5 bases). Germline values: CDR1 LNHDA, CDR2 SQIVND (reference sequence). This CDR3 comprises 15 residues. V lost 0 bases to trimming and J lost 2 bases, with 7 bases between them. The CDR3 DNA is TGTGCCAGTAGTATAGAGGGGACCACTAATGAAAAACTGTTTTTT. Translating gives CASSIEGTTNEKLFF.

The V gene is TRBV5-6, the J gene TRBJ1-1; D possibly corresponds to TRBD1 (6 bases). Germline V gene data show CDR1 as SGHDT and CDR2 as YYEEEE. The V gene lost 0 bases and the J gene lost 4 bases, with 7 bases spanning the gap. This CDR3 is 13 amino acids long. The CDR3, as DNA: TGTGCCAGCAGCTTGGAACAGGGCACTGAAGCTTTCTTT. It codes for CASSLEQGTEAFF.

The rearrangement uses TRBV7-2 and TRBJ2-1; 10 bases map to TRBD2. The trim removed 3 bases at V and 1 base at J, leaving 0 bases unmatched. Germline values: CDR1 SGHTA, CDR2 FQGNSA. The CDR3 length is 15 residues. CDR3 bases: TGTGCCAGCAGCTTTAGCGGGGGGTCCTACAATGAGCAGTTCTTC. This codes for CASSFSGGSYNEQFF.

The chain couples TRBV6-5 to TRBJ1-1; maybe TRBD1 (5 bases). V was cut by 0 bases and J by 6 bases, with 11 bases left in between. CDR3 length: 14 residues. From germline, CDR1 is MNHEY and CDR2 SVGAGI. CDR3 amino acids: CASSYSEGRAEAFF. CDR3 sequence (DNA): TGTGCCAGCAGTTACTCGGAGGGCAGGGCTGAAGCTTTCTTT.

This rearrangement joins TRBV12-3 or TRBV12-4 to TRBJ1-2; D not certain. The CDR3 is 13 residues long. V lost 5 bases and J 6 bases, leaving 13 bases between the germline ends. In DNA form, the CDR3 reads TGTGCCAGCAGTCCCCGGGCCACGGATGGCTACACCTTC. Protein sequence: CASSPRATDGYTF.